Below are 5 T cell receptor beta chains sequenced from a single sample in a study of T cells in Graves' hyperthyroidism and ophthalmopathy. RNA transcripts served as the template for amplifying TCR beta CDR3 regions. A set of HTBI primers served as the primers for a first-round RT-PCR of the TCR CDR3. TCRdb re-derived calls from the multiplex PCR reads in MiXCR, one entry per CDR3 protein. This table has around 370,000 distinct CDR3 sequences, around 18% appearing once. The source material was blood. These receptors were taken from a man younger than 35 with Graves' ophthalmopathy.

This clonotype was detected many times. A junction end diverges from the germline sequence, so it may reflect a read error. The chain combines TRBV28 with TRBJ1-5; D is uncertain. CDR1 and CDR2 from the germline V gene are MDHEN and SYDVKM. This CDR3 is 12 amino acids long. CDR3 DNA: TGTGCCAGCGGTTTGAGGAATCAGCCCCAGCATTTT. As protein: CASGLRNQPQHF. Together with reference TRBV28 and TRBJ1-5, the CDR3 gives the full variable domain: DVKVTQSSRYLVKRTGEKVFLECVQDMDHENMFWYRQDPGLGLRLIYFSYDVKMKEKGDIPEGYSVSREKKERFSLILESASTNQTSMYLCASGLRNQPQHFGDGTRLSIL.

In its sample, this clonotype was seen many times. The J gene is TRBJ1-2, the V gene TRBV12-3 or TRBV12-4; 8 positions match TRBD1. The V and J ends lost 2 bases and 6 bases, in that order; junction bases with no gene match: 8. This CDR3 has 15 amino acids. Written as DNA, the CDR3 is TGTGCCAGCAGTTTACACCAGGACAGGGCGAATGGCTACACCTTC. Translation: CASSLHQDRANGYTF.

This clonotype was observed at least ten times. V is TRBV11-1 and J is TRBJ2-1; D gene uncertain. This CDR3 is built from 15 residues. CDR1 and CDR2 from the germline V gene are SGHAT and FQDESV (reference sequence). Trimming pared 2 bases from V and 6 bases from J, leaving 14 bases between. The CDR3 nucleotides are TGTGCCAGCAGCTTAAGGTCGGAAACCCGCAATGAGCAGTTCTTC. It encodes CASSLRSETRNEQFF.

About this clonotype itself: A read error is possible here, since a much larger clone lies one base away. In DNA form, the CDR3 reads TGCGCCACCCGGACTGACTTCTCCTACGAGCAGCACTTC. It translates to CATRTDFSYEQHF. The chain has TRBV5-1 and TRBJ2-7; tentatively, D is TRBD2 (5 bases). The germline V gene has CDR1 SGHRS and CDR2 YFSETQ. The CDR3 runs to 13 residues.

This chain links TRBV19 with TRBJ1-1; D is possibly TRBD1 (5 bases). V dropped 3 bases and J dropped 2 bases, with 13 bases sitting between them. The CDR3 loop spans 15 amino acids. Germline V gene data show CDR1 as LNHDA and CDR2 as SQIVND (reference sequence). The CDR3 is CASSILGPANTEAFF. CDR3 in DNA: TGTGCCAGTAGTATTCTGGGACCCGCAAACACTGAAGCTTTCTTT.